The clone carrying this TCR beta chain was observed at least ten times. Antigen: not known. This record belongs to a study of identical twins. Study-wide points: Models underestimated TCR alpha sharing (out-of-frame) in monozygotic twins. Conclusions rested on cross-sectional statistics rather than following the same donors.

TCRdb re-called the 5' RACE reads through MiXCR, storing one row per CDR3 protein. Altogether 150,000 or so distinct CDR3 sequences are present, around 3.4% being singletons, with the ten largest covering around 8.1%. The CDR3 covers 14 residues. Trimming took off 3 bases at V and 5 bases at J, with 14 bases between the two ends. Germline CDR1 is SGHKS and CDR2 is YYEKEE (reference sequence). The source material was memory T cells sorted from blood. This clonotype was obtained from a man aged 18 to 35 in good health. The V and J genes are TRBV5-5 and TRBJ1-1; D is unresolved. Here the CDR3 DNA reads TGTGCCAGCAGCTGGACGGCCCTAGGGACTGAAGCTTTCTTT. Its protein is CASSWTALGTEAFF.